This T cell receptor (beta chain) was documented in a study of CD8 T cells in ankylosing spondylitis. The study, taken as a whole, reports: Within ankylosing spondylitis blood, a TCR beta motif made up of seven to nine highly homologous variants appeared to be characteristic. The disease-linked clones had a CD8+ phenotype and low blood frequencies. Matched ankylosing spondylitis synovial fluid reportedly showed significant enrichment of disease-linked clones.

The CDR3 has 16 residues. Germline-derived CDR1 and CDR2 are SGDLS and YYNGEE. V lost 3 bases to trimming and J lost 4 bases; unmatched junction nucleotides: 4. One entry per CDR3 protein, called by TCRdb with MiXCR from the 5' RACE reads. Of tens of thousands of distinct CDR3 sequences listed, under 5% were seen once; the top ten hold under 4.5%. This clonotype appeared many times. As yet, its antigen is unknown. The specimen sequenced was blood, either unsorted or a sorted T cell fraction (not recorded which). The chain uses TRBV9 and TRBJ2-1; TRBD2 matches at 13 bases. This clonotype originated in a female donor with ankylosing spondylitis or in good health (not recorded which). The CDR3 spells CASSASTSGGYNEQFF. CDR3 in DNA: TGTGCCAGCAGCGCGTCGACTAGCGGGGGGTACAATGAGCAGTTCTTC.